The clone carrying this T cell receptor (beta chain) was seen a handful of times. The antigen is not known. V lost 1 base to trimming and J lost 4 bases; unmatched junction nucleotides: 10. Germline V gene data show CDR1 as LNHDA and CDR2 as SQIVND (reference sequence). The CDR3 is made up of 18 amino acids. It was via CD45RO/CCR7/CD25/CD127/CD95/CD27 that CD4+ naive, central memory, regulatory and stem cell-like memory cells were sorted. This sample stems from a study of beta chain features in type 1 diabetes. Sequenced material consisted of expressed TCRB transcripts (all of the isolated RNA was reverse transcribed). Here immunoSEQ multiplex PCR was the method, and the copy in TCRdb shows in-frame clones only, minus some. Of some 150,000 clones in the sample, under 60% were seen once. General study findings and limits: Researchers report that Type 1 diabetes patients had moderately but significantly shorter TCRB CDR3s across all four CD4+ subsets. VDJ junctions from type 1 diabetes patients carried fewer insertions and larger deletions.

The sequenced sample consisted of Tregs from blood. The chain employs TRBV19 and TRBJ2-1; 10 bases map to TRBD2. The clonotype comes from a man aged 18 to 29 in good health. CDR3 sequence (DNA): TGTGCCAGTAGTATAGCACATGAGGGACTAGCGCCATACAATGAGCAGTTCTTC. It codes for CASSIAHEGLAPYNEQFF.